A single T cell receptor (beta chain) is shown here with its context. The antigen remains unidentified. Only in-frame clones appear in the TCRdb table, and some are missing; sequencing was by immunoSEQ multiplex PCR. There are some 13,000 clones in the sample; roughly four fifths occur only once, and roughly an eighth lies in the top ten. The data were obtained in a study of tumor-infiltrating lymphocytes in localized non-small cell lung cancer. Study at large: Tumor tissue and non-adjacent uninvolved lung came from each patient.

Study findings and constraints: Available tissue quantity limited TCR sequencing to a patient subset.

CDR1 is SGHVS, CDR2 FQNEAQ, per germline. The CDR3 length is 15 residues. The V end lost 5 bases, the J end lost 2 bases, and 14 bases lay between the germline ends. The sequence was collected from a human donor with non-small cell lung cancer. V gene TRBV7-8 combines with J gene TRBJ2-3; possible D gene TRBD1, 6 bases. The sequencing input was uninvolved lung tissue not adjacent to the tumor. The CDR3 DNA reads as TGTGCCAGCAGCCACAGGGTTTCTCCCACAGATACGCAGTATTTT. It translates to CASSHRVSPTDTQYF.